The 18 T cell receptor beta chains below come from one sample, sequenced in a study of breast tumors, draining lymph nodes, adjacent tissues. Samples came from axillary lymph nodes draining the breast cancer. Each CDR3 protein gets one entry after TCRdb re-called the multiplex PCR reads with MiXCR. The sample has nearly 110,000 distinct CDR3 sequences, 30% seen once. The sequenced material came from axillary lymph node tissue. The receptors come from a female donor with breast cancer. Some clones in this sample may be carry-over from other donors' samples.

This clonotype has ten or more counts. The chain carries TRBV9 and TRBJ2-5, with TRBD2 matching over 8 bases. The CDR3 extends over 15 amino acids. Germline CDR1 reads SGDLS; CDR2 reads YYNGEE. V lost 4 bases, J lost 4 bases, and 9 bases stayed unmatched. For the CDR3, the DNA is TGTGCCAGCAGCCCCCAGCGGGAGTCCGTAGAGACCCAGTACTTC. It translates to CASSPQRESVETQYF.

This clonotype has ten or more counts. This sequence joins TRBV5-5 and TRBJ2-7; D is perhaps TRBD1 (5 bases). Germline CDR1 SGHKS, CDR2 YYEKEE (reference sequence). CDR3 length equals 14 residues. Trimming shortened V by 2 bases and J by 1 base, and 10 bases separated the two germline ends. The CDR3 loop reads CASSFQGRSYEQYF. The CDR3 coding sequence is TGTGCCAGCAGCTTCCAGGGAAGGTCCTACGAGCAGTACTTC.

As to this clonotype: One base away lies a much larger clone, so this may be a sequencing read error. This sequence joins TRBV27 and TRBJ2-2, with 10 bases matching TRBD1. This CDR3 is 16 amino acids long. The germline V gene encodes CDR1 MNHEY and CDR2 SMNVEV (reference sequence). CDR3 in DNA: TGTACCAGCAGTTTATTGGGACAGGGGAAGAGCGGGGAGCTGTTTTTT. Its translation: CTSSLLGQGKSGELFF.

This clonotype appeared many times. The chain has TRBV20-1 and TRBJ2-7; 11 bases line up with TRBD2. Losses at the gene ends were 3 bases for V and 6 bases for J; bases not matched to a gene: 13. This CDR3 is built from 16 residues. Looked up from germline, CDR1 is DFQATT and CDR2 is SNEGSKA (reference sequence). DNA of the CDR3: TGCAGTGCTAGCGGCTATAGCGGGGGGGCCACCGCCGAGCAGTACTTC. It is translated as CSASGYSGGATAEQYF.

This clonotype was counted at least ten times. The V call is TRBV4-3, the J call TRBJ2-2; D is possibly TRBD2 (6 bases). The ends were cut back, 0 bases at V and 6 bases at J, with 14 bases in the middle. From germline, CDR1 is LGHNA and CDR2 YSLEER. The CDR3 covers 16 residues. The CDR3 DNA reads TGCGCCAGCAGCCAAGACGGGTTTACGGGGGCCGGGGAGCTGTTTTTT. It is translated as CASSQDGFTGAGELFF.

This sequence joins TRBV13 and TRBJ2-7; D is possibly TRBD1 (6 bases). The CDR3 covers 15 residues. With 5 bases removed from V and 0 bases from J, the gap between germline ends came to 14 bases. The germline gives CDR1 PRHDT, CDR2 FYEKMQ (reference sequence). The CDR3 coding sequence is TGTGCCAGCAGCCTGCACAGGGAGAGCTCCTACGAGCAGTACTTC. Encoded protein: CASSLHRESSYEQYF. Full variable domain (outside the CDR3, taken from reference TRBV13 and TRBJ2-7): AAGVIQSPRHLIKEKRETATLKCYPIPRHDTVYWYQQGPGQDPQFLISFYEKMQSDKGSIPDRFSAQQFSDYHSELNMSSLELGDSALYFCASSLHRESSYEQYFGPGTRLTVT.

As regards this clonotype: Possible read error: a much larger clone is one base away. The J gene is TRBJ2-3, the V gene TRBV10-1; no firm D call. V was pared by 4 bases and J by 4 bases, with 12 bases between. The V gene's germline CDR1 is WNHNN and CDR2 SYGVQD (reference sequence). The CDR3 runs to 14 residues. The CDR3 spells CASSVTGPADTQYF. The DNA for the CDR3 is TGCGCCAGCAGTGTGACGGGTCCGGCAGATACGCAGTATTTT.

CDR3 bases: TGTGCCAGCAGCCGGGGGGACAGCTCCTACGAGCAGTACTTC. Residues: CASSRGDSSYEQYF. The chain recombines TRBV5-8 with TRBJ2-7, with D perhaps matching TRBD1 or TRBD2 (7 bases each). The CDR3 runs 14 residues. Germline assignment: CDR1 SGHTS and CDR2 YDEGEE. Trimming cost V 4 bases and J 0 bases, with 11 bases left between them.

As to this clonotype: This CDR3 is missing its conserved last phenylalanine or tryptophan, likely due to a read error. This chain links TRBV14 with TRBJ2-1; D call uncertain. The CDR3 is 13 residues long. V lost 4 bases and J lost 10, with 14 bases in between. CDR1 SGHDN and CDR2 FVKESK come from the germline V gene. The CDR3 here is CASSRAPGREQFS. Here the CDR3 DNA reads TGTGCCAGCAGCCGAGCACCGGGCCGGGAGCAGTTCTCC.

V and J are TRBV12-3 or TRBV12-4 and TRBJ1-4, with 7 bases that match TRBD1. The CDR3 is 13 residues long. With 7 bases clipped from V and 5 bases from J, the junction kept 4 bases outside the gene matches. The CDR3 DNA follows: TGTGCCAGCAAAAGGACAGGCAATGAAAAACTGTTTTTT. Translation gives CASKRTGNEKLFF.

In regard to this clonotype: A junction boundary mismatches the germline segment, possibly from a read error. This chain uses TRBV12-3 or TRBV12-4 with TRBJ1-1; D is unresolved. The CDR3 length is 14 residues. The CDR3 DNA follows: TGTGCCAGCAGTTTAAGCGGGAGACCCGATGAAGCTTCCTTT. This translates into CASSLSGRPDEASF.

This clonotype was seen just once. Relative to the germline gene, one junction end is altered; a read error may explain this. This rearrangement joins TRBV20-1 to TRBJ1-6; the D gene is possibly TRBD1 (5 bases). From germline, CDR1 is DFQATT and CDR2 SNEGSKA (reference sequence). The CDR3 loop spans 13 amino acids. For the CDR3, the DNA is TGCAATGCTAGGGTGGGGGAGAGTTCACCCCCCCACTTT. It translates to CNARVGESSPPHF.

This clonotype was found many times. The rearrangement joins TRBV19 to TRBJ2-3; 9 nucleotides agree with TRBD2. Germline V lookup: CDR1 LNHDA, CDR2 SQIVND (reference sequence). The CDR3 has 17 residues. V gave up 5 bases and J gave up 1 base; unmatched junction bases: 10. CDR3 in DNA: TGTGCCAGTAGTTCAGCGGTTGTAGCGGGGGGCACAGATACGCAGTATTTT. Translating it yields CASSSAVVAGGTDTQYF. Based on the CDR3 plus reference TRBV19 and TRBJ2-3, the full variable domain is DGGITQSPKYLFRKEGQNVTLSCEQNLNHDAMYWYRQDPGQGLRLIYYSQIVNDFQKGDIAEGYSVSREKKESFPLTVTSAQKNPTAFYLCASSSAVVAGGTDTQYFGPGTRLTVL.

At least ten counts were recorded for this clonotype. This sequence joins TRBV18 and TRBJ2-7, with D possibly being TRBD2 (5 bases). From germline, CDR1 is KGHSH and CDR2 LQKENI. Trimming took off 2 bases at V and 3 bases at J, with 8 bases between the two ends. This CDR3 has 13 residues. CDR3 DNA: TGTGCCAGCTCACCAAACGGAGGCTACGAGCAGTACTTC. Its protein product is CASSPNGGYEQYF.

Remarks on this clonotype: This may arise from a read error, as a much more abundant clone is one base away. V usage is TRBV6-2 or TRBV6-3 and J usage is TRBJ1-2; possibly TRBD1 for D (5 bases). There are 12 residues in the CDR3. V lost 2 bases, J lost 4 bases, and 5 bases lay in between. Germline assignment: CDR1 MNHEY and CDR2 SVGEGT. This chain's CDR3 is CASSYDSYGYTF. The CDR3 DNA reads TGTGCCAGCAGTTACGACAGCTATGGCTACACCTTC.

This clonotype was detected many times. This chain links TRBV6-5 with TRBJ1-6; D is possibly TRBD1 (6 bases). Trimming took 6 bases from V and 7 from J, leaving 22 bases between them. This CDR3 is built from 17 residues. The germline CDR1 and CDR2 sequences are MNHEY and SVGAGI. DNA for the CDR3: TGTGCCAGCAGGACCTCGGGGGCCATTGGCCAGAATTCACCCCTCCACTTT. This translates into CASRTSGAIGQNSPLHF.

Remarks on this clonotype: One base away lies a much larger clone, so this may be a sequencing read error. The chain joins TRBV6-1 to TRBJ2-1; 10 bases fit TRBD2. This CDR3 is built from 13 residues. Germline V gene lookup returns CDR1 MNHNS and CDR2 SASEGT. The DNA for the CDR3 is TGTGCCGGCACTAGCGGGATTTACAATGGGCAGTTCTTC. It encodes CAGTSGIYNGQFF.

Ten or more counts support this clonotype. The V gene is TRBV15, the J gene TRBJ2-7, with 8 bases lining up with TRBD1. The trim removed 5 bases at V and 2 bases at J, leaving 2 bases unmatched. CDR3 length: 13 residues. Germline V gene sequence: CDR1 LNHNV, CDR2 YYDKDF (reference sequence). CDR3 coding DNA: TGTGCCACCAGCCAACAGGGGGCCTACGAGCAGTACTTC. Its translation is CATSQQGAYEQYF.